The source of this T cell receptor (beta chain) is a study of blood T cell repertoires in COVID-19. As handled by the study authors: Nucleated cell number was recorded as an estimate derived from reference gene primer amplification. Sequencing was performed with immunoSEQ multiplex PCR; in TCRdb, only in-frame clones are kept and a portion is missing. V, J and clone size derive from that table, while D and trimming were established from the DNA sequence. The table has 200,000 to 250,000 clones, approximately 85% seen once. In germline, CDR1 is SGHTA, CDR2 FQGNSA. The CDR3 has 15 residues. Trimming took 3 bases from V and 6 from J, leaving 16 bases between them.

This chain links TRBV7-2 with TRBJ2-3, with TRBD2 as a possible D gene (6 bases). Sequences were obtained from peripheral blood. The clonotype comes from a middle-aged man with acute or convalescent COVID-19. DNA for the CDR3: TGTGCCAGCAGCTTGGCGGGACCCCAAGCGGATACGCAGTATTTT. Its protein is CASSLAGPQADTQYF.